Given below is one T cell receptor beta chain in context. For each subset, genomic DNA was distributed in equal portions over several immunoSEQ plates. It was 150 to 200 ng DNA, around 32,000 T cell genomes, that sorted-subset replicate PCRs used. Repertoires were generated with immunoSEQ multiplex PCR, while TCRdb's copy carries only in-frame clones and drops some. The sample includes roughly 2.4 million clones, approximately 94% of them seen just once. These data are taken from a study of shared clonotypes between healthy human individuals. Trimming took 5 bases from V and 8 from J, leaving 13 bases between them. This CDR3 spans 13 amino acids. Germline V gives CDR1 MNHEY, CDR2 SVGAGI.

The gene calls are TRBV6-5 and TRBJ2-1; a possible D gene is TRBD2 (5 bases). The receptor comes from a young man in good health. Sequencing was done on a sample of naive CD4+ T cells sorted from blood. As to subset: CD45RA+ positively selected. CDR3 sequence: CASSRGRGDEQFF. The CDR3 nucleotides read TGTGCCAGCAGTCGGGGAAGAGGAGATGAGCAGTTCTTC.